This T cell receptor beta chain was retrieved from a study of T cell responses to AZD1222 COVID-19 vaccine. With regard to this clone: The antigen is undetermined.

The study, taken as a whole, reports: Just a handful of AZD1222 recipients were seropositive at baseline. In a largely white British group with more females than males, clonal diversity was possibly underestimated.

TCRdb keeps only in-frame clones here, not all; method: immunoSEQ multiplex PCR. This sample has 150,000 to 200,000 clones, with roughly nine tenths found just once. The TCR was taken from an adult in good health. The specimen comprised peripheral blood, sampled on day 0 of MenACWY control vaccination.

CDR3: CAWGVGGTHVNEQFF. The CDR3 DNA reads TGTGCCTGGGGGGTCGGCGGGACCCACGTAAATGAGCAGTTCTTC. The chain couples TRBV30 to TRBJ2-1, with a possible D match to TRBD2 (6 bases). V gave up 5 bases and J gave up 7 bases, with 21 bases separating them. This CDR3 contains 15 residues. Per the germline V gene, CDR1 is GTSNPN and CDR2 is SVGIG (reference sequence).